This T cell receptor (beta chain) was sequenced in a study of cytomegalovirus exposure and HLA in healthy donors. The PCR contained 60 Vbeta and 13 Jbeta primers. The assay was immunoSEQ multiplex PCR, and TCRdb's table has in-frame clones only and misses some. Seen here are 210,000 or so clones, 65% to 85% observed once, and the top ten hold roughly 0.7%. The CDR3 is 15 amino acids. The source is a boy younger than 10 in good health and CMV-seronegative. The chain couples TRBV12-1 to TRBJ1-2; TRBD1, as called in the table, went unchecked against the DNA. TRBV12-1 is a listed pseudogene. Sequenced input: PBMCs. As DNA, the CDR3 is TGTGCCAGCAGCCCCGGGCGCAGGGGCGACTATGGCTACACCTTC. Encoded protein: CASSPGRRGDYGYTF.